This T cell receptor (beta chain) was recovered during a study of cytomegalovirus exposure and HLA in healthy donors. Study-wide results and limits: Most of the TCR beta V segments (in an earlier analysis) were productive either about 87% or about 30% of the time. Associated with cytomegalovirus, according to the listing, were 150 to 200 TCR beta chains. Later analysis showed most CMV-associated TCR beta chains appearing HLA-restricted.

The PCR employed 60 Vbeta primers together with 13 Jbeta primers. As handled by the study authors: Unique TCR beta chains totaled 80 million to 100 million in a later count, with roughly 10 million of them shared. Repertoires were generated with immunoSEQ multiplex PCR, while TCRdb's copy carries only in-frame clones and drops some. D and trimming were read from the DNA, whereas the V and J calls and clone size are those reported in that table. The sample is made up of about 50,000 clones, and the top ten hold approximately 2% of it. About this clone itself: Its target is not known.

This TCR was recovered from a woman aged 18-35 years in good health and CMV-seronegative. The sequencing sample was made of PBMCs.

The CDR3 protein is CASSLQTGVLDVETQYF. CDR3 DNA sequence: TGCGCCAGCAGCCTACAAACCGGGGTATTGGATGTGGAGACCCAGTACTTC. This chain joins TRBV4-1 and TRBJ2-5; the D gene is possibly TRBD2 (5 bases). Per germline, CDR1 MGHRA and CDR2 YSYEKL. The length of the CDR3 is 17 residues. V was shortened by 4 bases and J by 5 bases, with 23 bases between the two germline ends.